The rows below give T cell receptor beta chains drawn from one sample of a study of shared T cell receptors in the human thymus. Using immunoSEQ multiplex PCR, the repertoire was profiled, and TCRdb retains in-frame clones only, with some absent. Of 650,000 to 950,000 clones in the sample, approximately 85% are singletons; the top ten hold under 0.012%. These data also featured in a second study, about human thymus T cells.

The sample taken for sequencing was thymocytes. Source of these receptors: a girl in the first two years of life with a congenital heart defect. Both conserved end residues are part of each CDR3.

j_call: TRBJ2-7
v_call: TRBV4-1
cdr3_aa: CASSQDRAGYHEQYF

j_call: TRBJ2-7
v_call: TRBV10-2
cdr3_aa: CASSPQGSPYEQYF

j_call: TRBJ2-7
v_call: TRBV19
cdr3_aa: CASSIVPSGSYEQYF

j_call: TRBJ2-7
v_call: TRBV25-1
cdr3_aa: CASRGTVSYEQYF

j_call: TRBJ1-4
v_call: TRBV28
cdr3_aa: CASSFGVNPTNEKLFF

j_call: TRBJ2-3
v_call: TRBV4-1
cdr3_aa: CASRFNARGGYADTQYF

j_call: TRBJ2-1
v_call: TRBV25-1
cdr3_aa: CASSEVGRGTCDEQFF

j_call: TRBJ2-5
v_call: TRBV28
cdr3_aa: CATKTGTPQETQYF

j_call: TRBJ2-2
v_call: TRBV28
cdr3_aa: CASSNRTRDSNTGELFF

j_call: TRBJ1-4
v_call: TRBV27
cdr3_aa: CASSLWARGIEKLFF

j_call: TRBJ2-6
v_call: TRBV6-1
cdr3_aa: CASSEFPPREIISGANVLTF

j_call: TRBJ1-2
v_call: TRBV27
cdr3_aa: CASSLSGASRYTF

j_call: TRBJ1-4
v_call: TRBV7-9
cdr3_aa: CASSPDSHNEKLFF

j_call: TRBJ1-2
v_call: TRBV29-1
cdr3_aa: CSDLDSFGYTF

j_call: TRBJ2-5
v_call: TRBV5-1
cdr3_aa: CASRKGQGSETQYF

j_call: TRBJ2-2
v_call: TRBV5-1
cdr3_aa: CASSSGQGPTGELFF

j_call: TRBJ1-5
v_call: TRBV6-6
cdr3_aa: CASSKDRGHQPQHF

j_call: TRBJ1-2
v_call: TRBV7-9
cdr3_aa: CASSLGGDSPLVGGYTF

j_call: TRBJ1-1
v_call: TRBV11-2
cdr3_aa: CASSADFHMNTEAFF

j_call: TRBJ1-2
v_call: TRBV18
cdr3_aa: CASSPPLKTGVDRSGYTF

j_call: TRBJ1-5
v_call: TRBV28
cdr3_aa: CASSGGIGNQPQHF

j_call: TRBJ2-2
v_call: TRBV5-1
cdr3_aa: CASRPPLAPGELFF

j_call: TRBJ2-1
v_call: TRBV15
cdr3_aa: CATSKYRDRGFGPLLGGYNEQFF

j_call: TRBJ2-3
v_call: TRBV29-1
cdr3_aa: CSAERQGYTQYF

j_call: TRBJ2-7
v_call: TRBV5-6
cdr3_aa: CASSFKYSPSYEQYF

j_call: TRBJ1-1
v_call: TRBV29-1
cdr3_aa: CSVVYGCGTEAFF

j_call: TRBJ1-1
v_call: TRBV5-1
cdr3_aa: CASSLPRAGMNTEAFF

j_call: TRBJ1-2
v_call: TRBV7-2
cdr3_aa: CASSLAGQGLF

j_call: TRBJ1-5
v_call: TRBV14
cdr3_aa: CASSQTVPSQPQHF

j_call: TRBJ1-6
v_call: TRBV7-8
cdr3_aa: CASSLAPGQGTNSPLHF

j_call: TRBJ2-3
v_call: TRBV15
cdr3_aa: CATSRDQRGVGTDTQYF

j_call: TRBJ2-1
v_call: TRBV19
cdr3_aa: CASRATSGGAFEQFF

j_call: TRBJ1-2
v_call: TRBV30
cdr3_aa: CAWSVTQPGQLKANYGYTF

j_call: TRBJ1-2
v_call: TRBV29-1
cdr3_aa: CSVRGGDRRPSYGYTF

j_call: TRBJ2-2
v_call: TRBV5-1
cdr3_aa: CASSYPGLPNTGELFF

j_call: TRBJ2-1
v_call: TRBV9
cdr3_aa: CASSVEKRTGSSYNEQFF

j_call: TRBJ1-2
v_call: TRBV6-1
cdr3_aa: CASSGQSTYGYTF